The rows below give T cell receptor beta chains drawn from one sample of a study of control samples from healthy donors and cancer patients. The repertoire was sequenced with immunoSEQ multiplex PCR; TCRdb's copy has only in-frame clones and lacks some. The profile covers over 120,000 clones, with more than 85% appearing a single time and about 3% taken by the ten largest. The sample comprised blood. The receptors here all came from a man aged 25 to 40 in good health. CDR3s include the opening cysteine and the closing phenylalanine or tryptophan. The D gene is left open where the match is weak. The size field is filled for only some rows; it gives once, few, many or a size class.

size: few
V: TRBV5-1
J: TRBJ1-3
D: TRBD1
CDR3: CASSSRTGGTGNTIYF
DNA: TGCGCCAGCAGCTCTCGGACAGGGGGCACTGGAAACACCATATATTTT

size: once
V: TRBV7-3
J: TRBJ2-3
D: NA
CDR3: CASSAPGHTGTDTQYF
DNA: TGTGCCAGCAGCGCCCCGGGACACACGGGGACAGATACGCAGTATTTT

size: NA
V: TRBV19
J: TRBJ1-6
D: NA
CDR3: CASSIGGRSSPLHF
DNA: TGTGCCAGTAGTATCGGGGGAAGGAGTTCACCCCTCCACTTT

size: NA
V: TRBV25-1
J: TRBJ1-4
D: NA
CDR3: CASSDHGRERNEKLFF
DNA: TGTGCCAGCAGTGATCACGGGAGGGAGAGGAATGAAAAACTGTTTTTT

size: NA
V: TRBV5-6
J: TRBJ1-5
D: NA
CDR3: CASSLAPGQSNQPQHF
DNA: TGTGCCAGCAGCTTGGCCCCTGGACAGAGCAATCAGCCCCAGCATTTT

size: few
V: TRBV11-2
J: TRBJ1-5
D: NA
CDR3: CASSLGFDSNQPQHF
DNA: TGTGCCAGCAGCTTAGGGTTTGACAGCAATCAGCCCCAGCATTTT

size: NA
V: TRBV2
J: TRBJ1-5
D: TRBD1
CDR3: CASGTQGATLLGNQPQHF
DNA: TGTGCCAGCGGTACACAGGGGGCCACCTTACTCGGCAATCAGCCCCAGCATTTT

size: NA
V: TRBV25-1
J: TRBJ2-3
D: NA
CDR3: CASSVGGGTDTQYF
DNA: TGTGCCAGCAGTGTCGGGGGCGGAACAGATACGCAGTATTTT

size: NA
V: TRBV19
J: TRBJ2-2
D: NA
CDR3: CASGGGAGELFF
DNA: TGTGCCAGTGGAGGGGGAGCCGGGGAGCTGTTTTTT

size: few
V: TRBV5-1
J: TRBJ1-2
D: NA
CDR3: CASSLSGEWGYTF
DNA: TGCGCCAGCAGCTTGAGCGGAGAGTGGGGCTACACCTTC

size: NA
V: TRBV12-3/TRBV12-4
J: TRBJ2-1
D: NA
CDR3: CASSPGASREQFF
DNA: TGTGCCAGCAGTCCCGGGGCCTCGCGGGAGCAGTTCTTC

size: once
V: TRBV19
J: TRBJ1-1
D: NA
CDR3: CASSIGTAEAFF
DNA: TGTGCCAGTAGTATAGGTACAGCTGAAGCTTTCTTT

size: NA
V: TRBV19
J: TRBJ1-6
D: NA
CDR3: CASSIDSGGPNNSPLHF
DNA: TGTGCCAGTAGTATAGATTCCGGGGGCCCCAATAATTCACCCCTCCACTTT

size: once
V: TRBV9
J: TRBJ1-6
D: NA
CDR3: CASSADSHNSPLHF
DNA: TGTGCCAGCAGCGCCGACAGTCATAATTCACCCCTCCACTTT

size: NA
V: TRBV5-4
J: TRBJ2-7
D: NA
CDR3: CASSPDRNVYEQYF
DNA: TGTGCCAGCAGCCCCGACAGGAATGTTTACGAGCAGTACTTC

size: NA
V: TRBV15
J: TRBJ1-2
D: NA
CDR3: CATSPRDRDYGYTF
DNA: TGTGCCACCAGCCCCCGTGATAGGGATTATGGCTACACCTTC

size: few
V: TRBV11-2
J: TRBJ1-2
D: NA
CDR3: CASSLGGGLDYGYTF
DNA: TGTGCCAGCAGCCTCGGGGGGGGTTTGGACTATGGCTACACCTTC

size: NA
V: TRBV19
J: TRBJ1-1
D: NA
CDR3: CASTTDRSNTEAFF
DNA: TGTGCCAGTACCACCGACAGGTCGAACACTGAAGCTTTCTTT

size: NA
V: TRBV6-5
J: TRBJ2-7
D: NA
CDR3: CASRGVTGSYEQYF
DNA: TGTGCCAGCAGGGGGGTGACAGGATCCTACGAGCAGTACTTC

size: few
V: TRBV27
J: TRBJ1-6
D: NA
CDR3: CASSSGSWNSPLHF
DNA: TGTGCCAGCAGTTCGGGGAGTTGGAATTCACCCCTCCACTTT

size: NA
V: TRBV28
J: TRBJ2-3
D: TRBD1
CDR3: CASSSPGTGGTDTQYF
DNA: TGTGCCAGCAGTTCCCCCGGGACAGGGGGCACAGATACGCAGTATTTT

size: NA
V: TRBV2
J: TRBJ1-6
D: TRBD1
CDR3: CATLSGTGDSPLHF
DNA: TGTGCCACCCTAAGTGGGACAGGGGATTCACCCCTCCACTTT

size: NA
V: TRBV7-3
J: TRBJ2-3
D: NA
CDR3: CASSFIPGADTQYF
DNA: TGTGCCAGCAGCTTTATACCGGGCGCAGATACGCAGTATTTT

size: NA
V: TRBV5-1
J: TRBJ2-3
D: TRBD2
CDR3: CASSISGTQYF
DNA: TGCGCCAGCAGCATTAGCGGGACGCAGTATTTT

size: once
V: TRBV5-4
J: TRBJ1-2
D: NA
CDR3: CASSFPRQDNTYGYTF
DNA: TGTGCCAGCAGTTTTCCGAGACAGGATAATACCTATGGCTACACCTTC

size: once
V: TRBV19
J: TRBJ1-1
D: NA
CDR3: CASSIRGPKTVEAFF
DNA: TGTGCCAGTAGTATACGGGGCCCTAAAACAGTTGAAGCTTTCTTT

size: few
V: TRBV5-4
J: TRBJ1-2
D: TRBD1
CDR3: CASSLGTDYGYTF
DNA: TGTGCCAGCAGCTTAGGGACAGACTATGGCTACACCTTC